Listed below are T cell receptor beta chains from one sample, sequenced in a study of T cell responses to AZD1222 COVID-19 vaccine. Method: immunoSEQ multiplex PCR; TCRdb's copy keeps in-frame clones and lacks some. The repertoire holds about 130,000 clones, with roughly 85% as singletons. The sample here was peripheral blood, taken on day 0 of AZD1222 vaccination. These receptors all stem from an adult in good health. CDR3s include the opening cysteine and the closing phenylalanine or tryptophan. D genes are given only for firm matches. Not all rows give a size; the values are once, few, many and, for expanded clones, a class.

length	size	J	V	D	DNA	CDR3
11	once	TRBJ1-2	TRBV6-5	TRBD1	TGTGCCAGCAGTTCAGGGGGAGGCTACACCTTC	CASSSGGGYTF
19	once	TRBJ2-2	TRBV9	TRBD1	TGTGCCAGCAGCCAAACCGGATCCTTGACAGGGTCGAACACCGGGGAGCTGTTTTTT	CASSQTGSLTGSNTGELFF
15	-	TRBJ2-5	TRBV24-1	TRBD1	TGTGCCACCAGTGACCCACGGGACAGCCAAGAGACCCAGTACTTC	CATSDPRDSQETQYF
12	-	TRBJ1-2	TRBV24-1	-	TGTGCCACCAGTTCAGGGCAGTCTGGCTACACCTTC	CATSSGQSGYTF
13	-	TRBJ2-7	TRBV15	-	TGTGCCACAGGACCCGATGAGGCCTACGAGCAGTACTTC	CATGPDEAYEQYF
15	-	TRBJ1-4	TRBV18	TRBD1	TGTGCCAGCTCACAGCAAAAGACAGGGAGGGAAAAACTGTTTTTT	CASSQQKTGREKLFF
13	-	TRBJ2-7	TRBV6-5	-	TGTGCCAGCAGTTTGGGACCCTCCTACGAGCAGTACTTC	CASSLGPSYEQYF
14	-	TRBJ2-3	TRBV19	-	TGTGCCAGTAGTATACGCGCGGGAACAGATACGCAGTATTTT	CASSIRAGTDTQYF
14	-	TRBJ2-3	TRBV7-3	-	TGTGCCAGCAGCTTTAGCGGTTACACAGATACGCAGTATTTT	CASSFSGYTDTQYF
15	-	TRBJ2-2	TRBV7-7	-	TGTGCCAGCAGCTTAGATACAGCCAACACCGGGGAGCTGTTTTTT	CASSLDTANTGELFF
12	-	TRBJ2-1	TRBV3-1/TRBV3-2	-	TGTGCCAGCAGCCAAGTCAACAATGAGCAGTTCTTC	CASSQVNNEQFF
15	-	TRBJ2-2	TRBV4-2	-	TGTGCCAGCAGCCAAGAGACGGGAAAGGCCGGGGAGCTGTTTTTT	CASSQETGKAGELFF
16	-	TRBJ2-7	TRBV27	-	TGTGCCAGCAGTTTATCCTTCCCCTCTTACTCCTACGAGCAGTACTTC	CASSLSFPSYSYEQYF
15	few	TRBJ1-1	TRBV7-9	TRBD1	TGTGCCATAGATTACATAGGACAGGGGGAAACTGAAGCTTTCTTT	CAIDYIGQGETEAFF
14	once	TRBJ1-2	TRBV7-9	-	TGTGCCAGCACCAAACCGTACCGCGACCCTGGCTACACCTTC	CASTKPYRDPGYTF
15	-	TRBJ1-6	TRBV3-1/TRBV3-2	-	TGTGCCAGCAGCGTCTGGGGGCAAAATAATTCACCCCTCCACTTT	CASSVWGQNNSPLHF
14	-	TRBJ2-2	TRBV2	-	TGTGCCAGCAGGGAGATTACGAACACCGGGGAGCTGTTTTTT	CASREITNTGELFF
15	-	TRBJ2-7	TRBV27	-	TGTGCCAGCAGTTTTTCTGACAGAACCTCCTACGAGCAGTACTTC	CASSFSDRTSYEQYF
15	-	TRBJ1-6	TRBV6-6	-	TGTGCCAGCAGCTCCGGACAGAACTATAATTCACCCCTCCACTTT	CASSSGQNYNSPLHF
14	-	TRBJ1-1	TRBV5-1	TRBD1	TGCGCCAGCAGCTCAGACAGGGGGTACACTGAAGCTTTCTTT	CASSSDRGYTEAFF
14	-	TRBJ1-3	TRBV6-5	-	TGTGCCAGCAGTTACCTTAACTCTGGAAACACCATATATTTT	CASSYLNSGNTIYF
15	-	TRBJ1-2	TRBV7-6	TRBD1	TGTGCCAGCAGCTCTCTACAGGGGGCGATCGATGGCTACACCTTC	CASSSLQGAIDGYTF
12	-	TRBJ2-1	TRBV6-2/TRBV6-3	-	TGTGCCAGCAGTTTTCCCGTTTCCGAGCAGTTCTTC	CASSFPVSEQFF
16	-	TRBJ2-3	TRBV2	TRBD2	TGTGCCAGCAAGAACCGACTAAGCGGGAGGGCAGATACGCAGTATTTT	CASKNRLSGRADTQYF
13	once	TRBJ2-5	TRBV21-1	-	TGTGCCAGCAGCAGAAGACGCCAAGAGACCCAGTACTTC	CASSRRRQETQYF
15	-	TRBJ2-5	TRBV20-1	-	TGCAGTGCTAGTAGGCGGGGGATGTGGGGGCAGACCCAGTACTTC	CSASRRGMWGQTQYF
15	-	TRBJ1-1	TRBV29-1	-	TGCAGCGTTGGGGTAGGCGGGGGGTTGAACACTGAAGCTTTCTTT	CSVGVGGGLNTEAFF
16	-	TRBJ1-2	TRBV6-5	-	TGTGCCAGCAGTTACTCTTCTCTCTCAGGGGACTATGGCTACACCTTC	CASSYSSLSGDYGYTF
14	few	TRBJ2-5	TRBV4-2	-	TGTGCCAGCAGCCAAGGGGTGAGGGAAGAGACCCAGTACTTC	CASSQGVREETQYF
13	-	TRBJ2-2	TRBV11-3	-	TGTGCCAGCAGCCCCTTTTGGCCCGGGGAGCTGTTTTTT	CASSPFWPGELFF
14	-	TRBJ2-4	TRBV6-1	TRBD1	TGTGCCAGCAGTGAGGACAGGGGGCTATACATTCAGTACTTC	CASSEDRGLYIQYF
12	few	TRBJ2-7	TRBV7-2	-	TGTGCCAGCAGCTTAAGCTCCTACGAGCAGTACTTC	CASSLSSYEQYF
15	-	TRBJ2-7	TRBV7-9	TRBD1	TGTGCCAGCAGCCTAACCGGGACAGGGGTTCCTGTGCAGTACTTC	CASSLTGTGVPVQYF
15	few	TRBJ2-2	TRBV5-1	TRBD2	TGCGCCAGCAGCATCGGGACTATGAACACCGGGGAGCTGTTTTTT	CASSIGTMNTGELFF
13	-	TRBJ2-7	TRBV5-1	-	TGCGCCAGCAGCTTCGGGGTCTCCTACGAGCAGTACTTC	CASSFGVSYEQYF
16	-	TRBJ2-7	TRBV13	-	TGTGCCAGCAGCTTAGGCGGGAGTGCGATTCCATACGAGCAGTACTTC	CASSLGGSAIPYEQYF
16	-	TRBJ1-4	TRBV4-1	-	TGCGCCAGCAGCCACCAAGCCCGGAACCGGAATGAAAAACTGTTTTTT	CASSHQARNRNEKLFF
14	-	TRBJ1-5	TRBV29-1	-	TGCAGCGTTCTAGGGGGACAAGCCAATCAGCCCCAGCATTTT	CSVLGGQANQPQHF
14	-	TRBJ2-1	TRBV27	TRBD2	TGTGCCAGCAGACCGGGACTAGTTTACAATGAGCAGTTCTTC	CASRPGLVYNEQFF
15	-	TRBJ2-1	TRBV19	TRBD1	TGTGCCAGTAGTATAGGAACAGGGGTCCTGGGTGAGCAGTTCTTC	CASSIGTGVLGEQFF
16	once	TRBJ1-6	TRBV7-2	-	TGTGCCAGCAGCTTAACAAGGGGCGGGAGGAATTCACCCCTCCACTTT	CASSLTRGGRNSPLHF
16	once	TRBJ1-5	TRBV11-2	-	TGTGCCAGCAGCTTAATAGGGGGATTACGGGATCAGCCCCAGCATTTT	CASSLIGGLRDQPQHF
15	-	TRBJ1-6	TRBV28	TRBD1	TGTGCCAGCAGTTTTATGACAGGGAGTAATTCACCCCTCCACTTT	CASSFMTGSNSPLHF
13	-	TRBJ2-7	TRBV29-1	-	TGCAGCGTTCATCAGGGTCCGACCTACGAGCAGTACTTC	CSVHQGPTYEQYF
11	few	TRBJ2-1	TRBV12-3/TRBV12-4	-	TGTGCCAGCAGGTGGCGGAATGAGCAGTTCTTC	CASRWRNEQFF
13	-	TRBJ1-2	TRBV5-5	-	TGTGCCAGTAGGCAGGGAAGGGGCCGTGGCTACACCTTC	CASRQGRGRGYTF
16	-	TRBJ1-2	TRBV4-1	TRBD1	TGCGCCAGCAGCCAAGAAAAGAGGGACAGGGGGATGGGCTACACCTTC	CASSQEKRDRGMGYTF
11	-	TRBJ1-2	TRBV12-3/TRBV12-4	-	TGTGCCAGCAGGCAGGGGAGCGGCTACACCTTC	CASRQGSGYTF
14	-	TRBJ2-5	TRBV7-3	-	TGTGCCAGCAGCCCCGGCCGGGGGACGGGGACCCAGTACTTC	CASSPGRGTGTQYF
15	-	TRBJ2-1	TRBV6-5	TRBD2	TGTGCCAGCACTGGGGGCGGGGGGGCCCGCAATGAGCAGTTCTTC	CASTGGGGARNEQFF
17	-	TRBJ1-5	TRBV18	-	TGTGCCAGCTCACCAAGACCGGGGGAGGGAAGCAATCAGCCCCAGCATTTT	CASSPRPGEGSNQPQHF
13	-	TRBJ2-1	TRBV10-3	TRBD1	TGTGCCATCAGTGGACAGGGGTACAATGAGCAGTTCTTC	CAISGQGYNEQFF
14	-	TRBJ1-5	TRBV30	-	TGTGCCTGTAACTGGGACGGAGGGACTCAGCCCCAGCATTTT	CACNWDGGTQPQHF
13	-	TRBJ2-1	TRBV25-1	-	TGTGCCAGCAGTGACCCAAACTACAATGAGCAGTTCTTC	CASSDPNYNEQFF
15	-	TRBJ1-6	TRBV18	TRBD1	TGTGCCAGCTCAAGACAGGGTTCAGGGAATTCACCCCTCCACTTT	CASSRQGSGNSPLHF
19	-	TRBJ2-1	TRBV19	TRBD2	TGTGCCAGTAGTGGGCTAGCGGGGAATTCCCAAACTCGTGTCAATGAGCAGTTCTTC	CASSGLAGNSQTRVNEQFF
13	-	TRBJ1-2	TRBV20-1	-	TGCAGTGCTAGTCGGGGAGTGGGCTATGGCTACACCTTC	CSASRGVGYGYTF